The TCR beta chain described here comes from a study of shared clonotypes between healthy human individuals. Germline CDR1 reads GTSNPN; CDR2 reads SVGIG (reference sequence). V lost 5 bases, J lost 9 bases, and 20 bases lay in between. The CDR3 length is 15 residues. Study results and limitations: Sharing across four donors was highest in naive CD4 (around 5%) and lowest in memory CD8 (roughly 0.4%). Genetic and exposure-history diversity was limited by the few donors. The rarefaction results pointed to incomplete sorted-subset sequencing despite large depth. The expectation was that sequencing depth would affect clonotype sharing among donors.

The protocol was immunoSEQ multiplex PCR, while the TCRdb copy is restricted to in-frame clones and leaves out a portion. Of a few million clones in the sample, more than 90% were seen once. Comment on this clone: Its antigen remains unknown.

The TCR sequence derives from a man younger than 35 in good health. Sequencing was performed on naive CD4+ T cells sorted from blood. Subset described: CD45RA+ positively selected. This chain uses TRBV30 with TRBJ1-6; no firm D call. The CDR3, as DNA: TGTGCCTGGGACCCGGCCACCGTGAGGCGTTCACCCCTCCACTTT. Translation gives CAWDPATVRRSPLHF.